The clone carrying this TCR beta chain was observed a handful of times. At one of its ends the junction is not consistent with the germline gene, which may arise from a read error. This specimen belongs to a study of T cells in Graves' hyperthyroidism and ophthalmopathy. Study context: Initial diagnosis, before any treatment, was when peripheral blood was collected.

The source material, RNA transcripts, was used to amplify TCR beta CDR3 regions. With the HTBI primer set, the TCR CDR3 went through a first round of RT-PCR. TCRdb reprocessed the multiplex PCR reads via MiXCR and lists one record per CDR3 protein. The table has more than 500,000 distinct CDR3 sequences, 15% to 20% seen once. The sequence came from a woman in her thirties with Graves' hyperthyroidism. The sequenced sample was blood.

The CDR3 region has the DNA TGTGCCAGCAACGTACAGGGAAGTTCCTACAATGAGCAGTTCTTC. The encoded protein is CASNVQGSSYNEQFF. The chain couples TRBV9 to TRBJ2-1; D might be TRBD1 (6 bases). The CDR3 has 15 amino acids. From germline, CDR1 is SGDLS and CDR2 YYNGEE.